Below are 13 T cell receptor beta chains sequenced from a single sample in a study of shared clonotypes between healthy human individuals. The protocol was immunoSEQ multiplex PCR, while the TCRdb copy is restricted to in-frame clones and leaves out a portion. The sample consists of almost 700,000 clones, about 92% of them appearing once. Naive CD8 cells lacked CD45RO and underwent positive selection for CCR7, leaving out terminally differentiated effector memory CD45RA+ cells. Sequenced material: naive CD8+ T cells sorted from blood. These receptor sequences come from a man younger than 45 in good health.

As to this clone: A far larger clone is off by one base, so a read error is likely. The chain links TRBV6-5 to TRBJ2-5, with 11 nucleotides matching TRBD1. With the DNA end fitting TRBJ2-7 better, the J assignment may be wrong. The germline gives CDR1 MNHEY, CDR2 SVGAGI. This CDR3 is 14 amino acids long. CDR3 residues: CASSAGTGGYEQYF. The CDR3 bases are TGTGCCAGCAGTGCCGGGACAGGGGGCTACGAGCAGTACTTC.

The chain combines TRBV7-9 with TRBJ2-6, with unresolved D. The CDR3 spans 13 residues. Looked up from germline, CDR1 is SEHNR and CDR2 is FQNEAQ (reference sequence). Between the trimmed V and J ends, which lost 1 base and 3 bases, there was a span of 1 base. This CDR3 is CASSLVGANVLTF. For the CDR3, the DNA is TGTGCCAGCAGCTTAGTTGGGGCCAACGTCCTGACTTTC.

The chain has TRBV27 and TRBJ2-7; 8 bases are shared with TRBD2. V lost 2 bases, J lost 5 bases, and 8 bases stayed unmatched. Germline V lookup: CDR1 MNHEY, CDR2 SMNVEV (reference sequence). The CDR3 has 15 amino acids. This CDR3 reads CASSLKGGRNDEQYF. The CDR3, as DNA: TGTGCCAGCAGTTTAAAGGGCGGGAGGAACGACGAGCAGTACTTC.

V is TRBV5-4 and J is TRBJ2-1, with 10 bases that match TRBD2. The CDR3 consists of 16 residues. The J segment lost 9 bases and the V segment lost 1 base, leaving 10 bases of the junction unmatched. Per the germline V gene, CDR1 is SGHNT and CDR2 is YYREEE (reference sequence). CDR3 loop: CASSLTSGALFPEQFF. For the CDR3, the DNA is TGTGCCAGCAGCTTGACTAGCGGGGCGCTTTTCCCTGAGCAGTTCTTC.

The gene calls are TRBV27 and TRBJ2-7; TRBD1 might be the D (6 bases). Trimming left V 6 bases short and J 5 bases short, with 26 bases between. The CDR3 is 17 residues long. The germline gives CDR1 MNHEY, CDR2 SMNVEV (reference sequence). The CDR3 DNA reads as TGTGCCAGCAGCTCCCTTCGAACAGGGCTAGTTTTCCACGAGCAGTACTTC. It yields the protein CASSSLRTGLVFHEQYF.

The chain employs TRBV7-2 and TRBJ1-1; D is ambiguous. The CDR3 contains 15 residues. Trimming removed 1 base at V and 0 bases at J, with 9 bases between. Germline V gene sequence: CDR1 SGHTA, CDR2 FQGNSA. Here the CDR3 DNA reads TGTGCCAGCAGCTTAGATGGGAAGATGAACACTGAAGCTTTCTTT. It encodes CASSLDGKMNTEAFF.

The V gene is TRBV27, the J gene TRBJ2-2, with D possibly matching TRBD2 (7 bases). Per the germline V gene, CDR1 is MNHEY and CDR2 is SMNVEV (reference sequence). V lost 0 bases to trimming and J lost 3 bases, with 14 bases between them. The CDR3 is 17 amino acids. The CDR3 region has the DNA TGTGCCAGCAGTTTATCACTCGGGGGGCTCGACACCGGGGAGCTGTTTTTT. This codes for CASSLSLGGLDTGELFF.

The gene calls are TRBV7-9 and TRBJ2-7; 8 bases are shared with TRBD2. In germline, CDR1 is SEHNR, CDR2 FQNEAQ (reference sequence). The CDR3 contains 15 residues. Losses at the gene ends were 6 bases for V and 2 bases for J; bases not matched to a gene: 9. CDR3 in DNA: TGTGCCAGCAGACAGCCGGGGGGGACGGCCTACGAGCAGTACTTC. Translating it yields CASRQPGGTAYEQYF.

This sequence joins TRBV30 and TRBJ2-7; 8 nucleotides agree with TRBD2. The germline gives CDR1 GTSNPN, CDR2 SVGIG (reference sequence). CDR3 length equals 15 residues. V lost 5 bases, J lost 4 bases, and 13 bases stayed unmatched. CDR3 region: CAWGIKRGPTYEQYF. The CDR3 DNA sequence: TGTGCCTGGGGAATAAAGCGGGGGCCGACTTACGAGCAGTACTTC.

The genes are TRBV6-4 and TRBJ2-1, with 11 nucleotides matching TRBD2. Germline V CDR1 and CDR2: MRHNA, SNTAGT. The CDR3 is 16 residues long. The J segment lost 5 bases and the V segment lost 4 bases, leaving 7 bases of the junction unmatched. As DNA, the CDR3 is TGTGCCAGCAGTGTCACCGGGACTAGCGGCAACAATGAGCAGTTCTTC. It is translated as CASSVTGTSGNNEQFF.

This chain connects TRBV4-3 to TRBJ2-4, with 7 bases aligning to TRBD2. Per the germline V gene, CDR1 is LGHNA and CDR2 is YSLEER. V gave up 4 bases and J gave up 9 bases; unmatched junction bases: 9. The CDR3 covers 14 residues. The CDR3 sequence is CASSPGSGMSIQYF. DNA of the CDR3: TGCGCCAGCAGCCCCGGGAGCGGGATGAGCATTCAGTACTTC.

The chain combines TRBV28 with TRBJ1-5; TRBD1 aligns across 9 bases. From germline, CDR1 is MDHEN and CDR2 SYDVKM. The J segment lost 6 bases and the V segment lost 6 bases, leaving 9 bases of the junction unmatched. This CDR3 contains 15 residues. The CDR3 sequence: CASSFGTGQSQPQHF. DNA of the CDR3: TGTGCCAGCAGCTTCGGGACAGGGCAGAGTCAGCCCCAGCATTTT.

The V call is TRBV18, the J call TRBJ2-7; 9 nucleotides line up with TRBD1. Germline V CDR1 and CDR2: KGHSH, LQKENI. Trimming removed 5 bases from V and 5 bases from J; junction bases left unmatched: 10. The CDR3 extends over 15 amino acids. The CDR3 protein is CASSDMRTGEHEQYF. CDR3 coding DNA: TGTGCCAGCTCAGATATGAGGACAGGGGAACACGAGCAGTACTTC.